These 23 T cell receptor beta chains share one sample of origin, sequenced in a study of cytomegalovirus exposure and HLA in healthy donors. PCR primers comprised 60 Vbeta and 13 Jbeta primers. The table came from immunoSEQ multiplex PCR; TCRdb's copy has only in-frame clones and leaves some out. The table includes 100,000 to 150,000 clones, roughly 80% detected once. The sequenced sample consisted of PBMCs. The receptors originated from a man between 25 and 39 years old in good health and CMV-seronegative.

The chain joins TRBV28 to TRBJ1-2; TRBD1 might be the D (5 bases). Deletions cut 7 bases from V and 0 bases from J, with 18 bases between. The germline V gene encodes CDR1 MDHEN and CDR2 SYDVKM. The CDR3 is 16 residues long. CDR3 sequence: CASTTPPGGSNYGYTF. The CDR3, as DNA: TGTGCCAGCACCACCCCGCCCGGGGGGTCTAACTATGGCTACACCTTC.

The chain recombines TRBV29-1 with TRBJ2-1; 9 bases agree with TRBD2. The CDR3 loop spans 13 amino acids. V was pared by 6 bases and J by 7 bases, with 7 bases of the junction left unmatched. Per the germline V gene, CDR1 is SQVTM and CDR2 is ANQGSEA. CDR3 sequence reads: CSVGLARGNEQFF. CDR3 nucleotides: TGCAGCGTCGGACTAGCGAGAGGGAATGAGCAGTTCTTC.

The chain carries TRBV7-2 and TRBJ1-3; 7 nucleotides agree with TRBD1. CDR3 length: 17 residues. Germline lookup yields CDR1 SGHTA and CDR2 FQGNSA. Trimming cost V 5 bases and J 0 bases; bases outside gene matches: 10. CDR3 sequence reads: CASSPLSGTVSGNTIYF. The CDR3, as DNA: TGTGCCAGCAGCCCGCTTTCAGGGACAGTCTCTGGAAACACCATATATTTT.

The gene calls are TRBV6-5 and TRBJ1-5; 7 positions agree with TRBD1. The CDR3 sequence is 15 residues long. CDR1 MNHEY and CDR2 SVGAGI come from the germline V gene. V dropped 6 bases and J dropped 0; count of bases not matched to a gene: 5. The CDR3 loop reads CASRPGTVSNQPQHF. As DNA, the CDR3 is TGTGCCAGCAGACCCGGGACAGTTAGCAATCAGCCCCAGCATTTT.

The chain is built from TRBV21-1 and TRBJ2-7; TRBD2, as called in the table, went unchecked against the DNA. TRBV21-1 is an annotated pseudogene. The CDR3 has 15 amino acids. The CDR3, as DNA: TGTGCCAGCAGCAAGCTGAGGGGGGGCTGGTACGAGCAGTACTTC. Encoded protein: CASSKLRGGWYEQYF.

This chain links TRBV28 with TRBJ1-5; 11 nucleotides match TRBD1. V gave up 2 bases and J gave up 7 bases; unmatched junction bases: 1. Per germline, CDR1 MDHEN and CDR2 SYDVKM. The CDR3 has 14 amino acids. CDR3 DNA sequence: TGTGCCAGCAGTTTAAGGACAGGGGGCCAGCCCCAGCATTTT. Translated, it gives CASSLRTGGQPQHF.

The CDR3 loop is CASSQSAYEQYF. In DNA form, the CDR3 reads TGTGCCAGCAGCCAATCCGCCTACGAGCAGTACTTC. The V call is TRBV16, the J call TRBJ2-7; the D is unclear. The CDR3 runs to 12 residues. Trimming removed 0 bases at V and 2 bases at J, with 2 bases between. Germline values: CDR1 KGHSY, CDR2 FQNENV.

The CDR3: CAISQADRGTEAFF. Written as DNA, the CDR3 is TGTGCCATCAGCCAGGCGGACAGGGGAACTGAAGCTTTCTTT. The chain joins TRBV10-3 to TRBJ1-1, with TRBD1 matching over 9 bases. Germline V lookup: CDR1 ENHRY, CDR2 SYGVKD. The CDR3 has 14 amino acids. With V trimmed by 6 bases and J by 5 bases, 7 bases remained unmatched.

The chain couples TRBV7-8 to TRBJ2-7; TRBD2 matches at 7 bases. From germline, CDR1 is SGHVS and CDR2 FQNEAQ. V lost 4 bases and J lost 4; bases outside the gene matches: 7. The CDR3 covers 14 residues. The CDR3 loop is CASSSYGGLYEQYF. The CDR3, as DNA: TGTGCCAGCAGCTCCTACGGGGGGTTGTACGAGCAGTACTTC.

The chain joins TRBV7-2 to TRBJ2-3; TRBD2 might be the D (6 bases). This CDR3 is built from 16 residues. Trimming removed 4 bases from V and 6 bases from J, with 20 bases in between. Germline CDR1 is SGHTA and CDR2 is FQGNSA. The CDR3 nucleotides are TGTGCCAGCAGCTCTCTTCTAACGGGAGAGGCTGATACGCAGTATTTT. Its translation: CASSSLLTGEADTQYF.

V and J are TRBV10-1 and TRBJ2-7; the D is unclear. Germline loops: CDR1 WNHNN, CDR2 SYGVQD (reference sequence). Deletions cut 5 bases from V and 5 bases from J, with 7 bases between. There are 11 residues in the CDR3. CDR3 amino acids: CASSPRHEQYF. CDR3 coding DNA: TGCGCCAGCAGTCCTAGACACGAGCAGTACTTC.

The V and J genes are TRBV9 and TRBJ1-5; D is uncertain. Germline CDR1 is SGDLS and CDR2 is YYNGEE. V lost 0 bases to trimming and J lost 10 bases, with 11 bases between them. The CDR3 runs to 13 residues. CDR3 amino acids: CASSVDTFRPQHF. The CDR3 DNA sequence: TGTGCCAGCAGCGTAGACACCTTCCGCCCCCAGCATTTT.

CDR3 DNA: TGTGCCAGTAGTATAGATCGAGAATTCACTGAAGCTTTCTTT. It yields the protein CASSIDREFTEAFF. This chain uses TRBV19 with TRBJ1-1; D unclear. The CDR3 is made up of 14 amino acids. With 0 bases removed from V and 4 bases from J, the gap between germline ends came to 9 bases. Per germline, CDR1 LNHDA and CDR2 SQIVND (reference sequence). Together with reference TRBV19 and TRBJ1-1, the CDR3 gives the full variable domain: DGGITQSPKYLFRKEGQNVTLSCEQNLNHDAMYWYRQDPGQGLRLIYYSQIVNDFQKGDIAEGYSVSREKKESFPLTVTSAQKNPTAFYLCASSIDREFTEAFFGQGTRLTVV.

This clone was picked up a small number of times. The rearrangement links TRBV27 to TRBJ1-4, with a tentative D call TRBD1 (6 bases). Per germline, CDR1 MNHEY and CDR2 SMNVEV (reference sequence). V lost 2 bases and J 5 bases, leaving 12 bases between the germline ends. CDR3 length: 15 amino acids. CDR3 DNA: TGTGCCAGCAGTTTAGCGCAGGGGAGAAATGAAAAACTGTTTTTT. Translating it yields CASSLAQGRNEKLFF.

J is TRBJ1-2 and V is TRBV28; TRBD1 might be the D (6 bases). This CDR3 is built from 13 residues. Germline V gene lookup returns CDR1 MDHEN and CDR2 SYDVKM. V dropped 2 bases and J dropped 6 bases, with 10 bases sitting between them. The CDR3 region has the DNA TGTGCCAGCAGTTTACGGGGGGCGAATGGCTACACCTTC. As protein: CASSLRGANGYTF.

The chain uses TRBV25-1 and TRBJ1-3; maybe TRBD1 (5 bases). The germline V gene encodes CDR1 MGHDK and CDR2 SYGVNS. This CDR3 is 14 amino acids long. The germline V and J ends were trimmed by 7 bases and 0 bases, with 10 bases remaining between them. Here the CDR3 reads CASTLTDSGNTIYF. The CDR3, as DNA: TGTGCCAGCACCCTGACAGACTCTGGAAACACCATATATTTT.

Of note for this clone: The identical CDR3 is also encoded by other nucleotide sequences in the sample. The V call is TRBV27, the J call TRBJ2-3; TRBD2 matches 9 bases. The CDR3 sequence is 14 residues long. The germline V gene encodes CDR1 MNHEY and CDR2 SMNVEV (reference sequence). J lost 6 bases, V lost 3 bases, and 4 bases had no gene match. CDR3 loop: CASSLGLASDTQYF. CDR3 DNA sequence: TGTGCCAGCAGTTTGGGACTAGCATCGGATACGCAGTATTTT.

The chain carries TRBV4-1 and TRBJ1-2; the match to TRBD1 covers 9 bases. V lost 6 bases, J lost 0 bases, and 5 bases stayed unmatched. Germline V gene sequence: CDR1 MGHRA, CDR2 YSYEKL. This CDR3 contains 15 residues. As DNA, the CDR3 is TGCGCCAGCAGTCCACGGACAGGGGCTAACTATGGCTACACCTTC. Translating gives CASSPRTGANYGYTF.

The genes are TRBV28 and TRBJ2-5; a possible D gene is TRBD2 (5 bases). The closer fit of TRBJ2-7 to the DNA end suggests the J call may be wrong. This CDR3 comprises 12 residues. The germline gives CDR1 MDHEN, CDR2 SYDVKM. The CDR3 region is CASSAPGYEQYF. The CDR3 nucleotides are TGTGCCAGCAGTGCCCCGGGGTACGAGCAGTACTTC.

The V gene is TRBV19, the J gene TRBJ2-6, with 7 positions matching TRBD1. V lost 3 bases, J lost 0 bases, and 5 bases stayed unmatched. CDR3 length: 17 residues. Germline V lookup: CDR1 LNHDA, CDR2 SQIVND (reference sequence). The CDR3 sequence: CASSMKGATSGANVLTF. CDR3 bases: TGTGCCAGTAGTATGAAGGGGGCCACCTCTGGGGCCAACGTCCTGACTTTC. Full variable domain (missing parts from reference TRBV19 and TRBJ2-6): DGGITQSPKYLFRKEGQNVTLSCEQNLNHDAMYWYRQDPGQGLRLIYYSQIVNDFQKGDIAEGYSVSREKKESFPLTVTSAQKNPTAFYLCASSMKGATSGANVLTFGAGSRLTVL.

This clone has a handful of counts. This chain connects TRBV19 to TRBJ2-7; D is perhaps TRBD2 (5 bases). Per germline, CDR1 LNHDA and CDR2 SQIVND (reference sequence). V gave up 5 bases and J gave up 0 bases, with 20 bases separating them. CDR3 size: 17 residues. The CDR3 DNA follows: TGTGCCAGTAGTCAAAGTAATCCGGACTCAACCTCCTACGAGCAGTACTTC. Its translation is CASSQSNPDSTSYEQYF.

The rearrangement links TRBV10-2 to TRBJ2-7; 8 bases agree with TRBD2. CDR1 and CDR2 (germline): WSHSY, SAAADI. The V and J ends lost 7 bases and 2 bases, in that order; junction bases with no gene match: 7. The CDR3 runs to 14 residues. CDR3 nucleotide sequence: TGCGCCAGCATGAATAGCGGGAACACCTACGAGCAGTACTTC. Protein product: CASMNSGNTYEQYF.

This chain joins TRBV5-6 and TRBJ1-5, with 8 bases aligning to TRBD1. Germline V gene data show CDR1 as SGHDT and CDR2 as YYEEEE. The CDR3 runs 15 residues. The junction had 12 bases not matched to a gene; V was cut back by 4 bases and J by 9 bases. CDR3 DNA sequence: TGTGCCAGCAGCCCCGGGTTGACAGGGGAGGTGCCCCAGCATTTT. It specifies CASSPGLTGEVPQHF.